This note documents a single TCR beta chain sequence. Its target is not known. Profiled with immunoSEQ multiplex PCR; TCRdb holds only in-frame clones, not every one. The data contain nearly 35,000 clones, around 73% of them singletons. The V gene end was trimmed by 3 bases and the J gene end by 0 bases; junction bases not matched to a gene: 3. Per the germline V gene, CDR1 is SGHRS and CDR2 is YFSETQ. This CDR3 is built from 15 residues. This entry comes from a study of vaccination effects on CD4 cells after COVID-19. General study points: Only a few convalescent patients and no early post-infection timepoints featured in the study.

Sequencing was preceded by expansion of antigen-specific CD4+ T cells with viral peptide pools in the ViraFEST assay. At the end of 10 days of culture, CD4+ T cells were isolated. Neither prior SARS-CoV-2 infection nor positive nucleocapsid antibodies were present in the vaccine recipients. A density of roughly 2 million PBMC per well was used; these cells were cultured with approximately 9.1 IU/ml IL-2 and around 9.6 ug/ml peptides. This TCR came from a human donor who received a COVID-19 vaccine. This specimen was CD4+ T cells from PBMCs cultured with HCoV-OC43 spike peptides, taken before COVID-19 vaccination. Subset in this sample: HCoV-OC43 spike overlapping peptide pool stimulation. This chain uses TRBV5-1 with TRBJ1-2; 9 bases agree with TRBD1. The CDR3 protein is CASSSRQGANYGYTF. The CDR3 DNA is TGCGCCAGCAGCTCCAGACAGGGGGCTAACTATGGCTACACCTTC.